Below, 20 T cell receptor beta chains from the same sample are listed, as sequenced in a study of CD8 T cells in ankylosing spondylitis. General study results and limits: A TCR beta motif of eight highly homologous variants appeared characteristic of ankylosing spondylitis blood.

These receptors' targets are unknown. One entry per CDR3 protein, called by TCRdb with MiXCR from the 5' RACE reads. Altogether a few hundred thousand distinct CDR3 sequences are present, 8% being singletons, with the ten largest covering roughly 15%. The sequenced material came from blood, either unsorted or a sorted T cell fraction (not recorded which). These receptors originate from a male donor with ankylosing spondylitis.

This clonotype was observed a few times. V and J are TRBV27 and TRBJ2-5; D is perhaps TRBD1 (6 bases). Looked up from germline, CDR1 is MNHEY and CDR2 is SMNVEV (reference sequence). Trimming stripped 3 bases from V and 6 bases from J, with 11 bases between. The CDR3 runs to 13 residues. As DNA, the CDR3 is TGTGCCAGCAGTTTCCCACAGGGCAAGACCCAGTACTTC. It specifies CASSFPQGKTQYF.

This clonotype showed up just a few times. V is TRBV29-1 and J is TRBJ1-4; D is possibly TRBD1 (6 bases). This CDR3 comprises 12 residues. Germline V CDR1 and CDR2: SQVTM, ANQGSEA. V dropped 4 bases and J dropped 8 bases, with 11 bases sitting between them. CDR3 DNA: TGCAGCGTTGCGGAGGGGGGGGAAAAACTGTTTTTT. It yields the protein CSVAEGGEKLFF.

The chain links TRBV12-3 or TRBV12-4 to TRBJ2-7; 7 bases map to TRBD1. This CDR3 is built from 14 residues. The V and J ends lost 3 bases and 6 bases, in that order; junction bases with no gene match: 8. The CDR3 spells CASSLSGTASEQYF. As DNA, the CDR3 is TGTGCCAGCAGTTTGTCGGGGACAGCCTCCGAGCAGTACTTC.

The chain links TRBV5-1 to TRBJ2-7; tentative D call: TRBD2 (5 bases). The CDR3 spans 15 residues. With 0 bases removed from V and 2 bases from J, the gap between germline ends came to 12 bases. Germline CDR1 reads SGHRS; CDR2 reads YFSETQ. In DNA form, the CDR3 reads TGCGCCAGCAGCTTGGTGATCGGGGAAACCTACGAGCAGTACTTC. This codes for CASSLVIGETYEQYF.

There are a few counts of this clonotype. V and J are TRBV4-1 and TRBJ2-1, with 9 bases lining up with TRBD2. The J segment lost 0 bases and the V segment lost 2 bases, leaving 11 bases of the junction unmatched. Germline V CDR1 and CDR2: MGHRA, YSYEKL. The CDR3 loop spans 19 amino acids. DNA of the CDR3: TGCGCCAGCAGCCAATCTCCGGGACTAGCTCTGAGCTCCTACAATGAGCAGTTCTTC. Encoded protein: CASSQSPGLALSSYNEQFF.

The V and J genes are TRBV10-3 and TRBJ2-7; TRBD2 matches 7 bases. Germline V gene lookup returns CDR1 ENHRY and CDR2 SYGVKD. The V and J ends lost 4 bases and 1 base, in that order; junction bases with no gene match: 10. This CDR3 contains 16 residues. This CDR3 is CAISAAERDSSYEQYF. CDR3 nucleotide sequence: TGTGCCATCAGTGCAGCAGAGCGGGATTCATCCTACGAGCAGTACTTC.

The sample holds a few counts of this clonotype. The CDR3: CASSLLEGPSGYTF. The CDR3 nucleotides read TGTGCCAGCAGCTTACTGGAGGGCCCGTCTGGCTACACCTTC. V is TRBV7-9 and J is TRBJ1-2; D ambiguous. Germline V gene lookup returns CDR1 SEHNR and CDR2 FQNEAQ (reference sequence). The V end was cut by 2 bases, the J end by 7 bases, with 14 bases between. The CDR3 extends over 14 amino acids.

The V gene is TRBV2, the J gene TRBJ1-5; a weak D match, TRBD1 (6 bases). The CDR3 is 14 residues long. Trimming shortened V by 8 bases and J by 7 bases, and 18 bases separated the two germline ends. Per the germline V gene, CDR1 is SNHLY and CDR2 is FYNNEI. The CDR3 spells CASGPQGAGQPQHF. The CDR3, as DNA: TGTGCCAGCGGCCCACAGGGTGCGGGGCAGCCCCAGCATTTT.

CDR3 in DNA: TGTGCCAGCTCACCAGGGACAGGGCCCTCCGAGCAGTACTTC. Its protein is CASSPGTGPSEQYF. This chain links TRBV18 with TRBJ2-7, with TRBD1 identical over 9 bases. The junction had 5 bases not matched to a gene; V was cut back by 2 bases and J by 6 bases. The CDR3 consists of 14 residues. Germline CDR1 KGHSH, CDR2 LQKENI.

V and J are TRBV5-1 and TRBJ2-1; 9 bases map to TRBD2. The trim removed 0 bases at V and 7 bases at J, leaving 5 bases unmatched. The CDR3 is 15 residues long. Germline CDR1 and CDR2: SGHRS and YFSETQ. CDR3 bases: TGCGCCAGCAGCTTGGTTAGCGGGAGTCGGAATGAGCAGTTCTTC. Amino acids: CASSLVSGSRNEQFF.

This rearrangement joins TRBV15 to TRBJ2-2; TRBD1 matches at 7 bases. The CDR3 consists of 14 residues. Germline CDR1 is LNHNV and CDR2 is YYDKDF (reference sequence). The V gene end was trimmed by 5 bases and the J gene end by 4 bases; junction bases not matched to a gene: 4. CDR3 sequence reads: CATSGTGATGELFF. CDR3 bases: TGTGCCACCAGCGGAACAGGGGCCACCGGGGAGCTGTTTTTT. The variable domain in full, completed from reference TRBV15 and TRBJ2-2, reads DAMVIQNPRYQVTQFGKPVTLSCSQTLNHNVMYWYQQKSSQAPKLLFHYYDKDFNNEADTPDNFQSRRPNTSFCFLDIRSPGLGDTAMYLCATSGTGATGELFFGEGSRLTVL.

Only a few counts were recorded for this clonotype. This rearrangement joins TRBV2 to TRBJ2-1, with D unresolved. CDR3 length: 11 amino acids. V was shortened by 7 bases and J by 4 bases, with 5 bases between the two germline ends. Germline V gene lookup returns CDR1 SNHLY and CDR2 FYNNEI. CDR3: CASTNYNEQFF. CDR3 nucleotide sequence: TGTGCCAGCACTAATTACAATGAGCAGTTCTTC.

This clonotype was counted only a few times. The CDR3 region has the DNA TGTGCCATCAGTGGTCCGGACTTGAGCTCCTACAATGAGCAGTTCTTC. This encodes CAISGPDLSSYNEQFF. The J gene is TRBJ2-1, the V gene TRBV10-3; possibly TRBD2 for D (5 bases). This CDR3 is 16 amino acids long. Germline V gives CDR1 ENHRY, CDR2 SYGVKD. The ends were cut back, 4 bases at V and 0 bases at J, with 13 bases in the middle.

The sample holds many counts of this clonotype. The CDR3: CASSLRGSTDTQYF. In nucleotides, the CDR3 is TGTGCCAGCAGCTTACGCGGGAGTACAGATACGCAGTATTTT. The chain has TRBV7-2 and TRBJ2-3, with 7 bases aligning to TRBD2. Germline V lookup: CDR1 SGHTA, CDR2 FQGNSA. The CDR3 loop spans 14 amino acids. V lost 2 bases to trimming and J lost 3 bases; unmatched junction nucleotides: 2.

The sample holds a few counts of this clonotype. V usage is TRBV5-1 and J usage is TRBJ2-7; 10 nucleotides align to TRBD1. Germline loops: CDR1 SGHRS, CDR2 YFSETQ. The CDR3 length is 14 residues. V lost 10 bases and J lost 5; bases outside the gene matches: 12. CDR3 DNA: TGCGCCTGCTCACCGGGACAGGGGTTCCACGAGCAGTACTTC. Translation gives CACSPGQGFHEQYF.

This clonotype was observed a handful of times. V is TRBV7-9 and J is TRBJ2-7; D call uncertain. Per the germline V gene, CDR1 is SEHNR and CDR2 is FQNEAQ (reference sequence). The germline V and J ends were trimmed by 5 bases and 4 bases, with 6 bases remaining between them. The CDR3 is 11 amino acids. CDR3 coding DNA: TGTGCCAGCAGCCCAGTATACGAGCAGTACTTC. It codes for CASSPVYEQYF.

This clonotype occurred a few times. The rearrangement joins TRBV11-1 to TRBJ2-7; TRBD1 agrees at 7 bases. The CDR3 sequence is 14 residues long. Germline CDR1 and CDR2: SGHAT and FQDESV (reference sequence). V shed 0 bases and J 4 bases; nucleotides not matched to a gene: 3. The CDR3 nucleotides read TGTGCCAGCAGCTTAGCTGGCAGGGGGTACGAGCAGTACTTC. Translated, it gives CASSLAGRGYEQYF.

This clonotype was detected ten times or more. This CDR3 reads CASSNRLAGVTDTQYF. Written as DNA, the CDR3 is TGTGCCAGCAGCAATAGACTAGCGGGGGTCACAGATACGCAGTATTTT. The V call is TRBV7-2, the J call TRBJ2-3; 12 bases map to TRBD2. V lost 5 bases to trimming and J lost 2 bases; unmatched junction nucleotides: 5. This CDR3 is built from 16 residues. Germline CDR1 SGHTA, CDR2 FQGNSA.

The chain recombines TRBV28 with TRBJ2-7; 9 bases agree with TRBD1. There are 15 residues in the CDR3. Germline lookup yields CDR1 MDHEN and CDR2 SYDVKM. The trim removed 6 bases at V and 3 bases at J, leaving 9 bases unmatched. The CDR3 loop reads CASRGTGTGIYEQYF. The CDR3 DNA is TGTGCCAGCAGAGGAACCGGGACAGGGATCTACGAGCAGTACTTC.

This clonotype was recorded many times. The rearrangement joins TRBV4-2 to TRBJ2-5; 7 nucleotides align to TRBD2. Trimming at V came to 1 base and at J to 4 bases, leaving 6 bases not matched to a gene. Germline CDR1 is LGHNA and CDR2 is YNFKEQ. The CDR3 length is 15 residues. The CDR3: CASSQGPGTTETQYF. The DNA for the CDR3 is TGTGCCAGCAGCCAAGGGCCTGGGACTACAGAGACCCAGTACTTC.